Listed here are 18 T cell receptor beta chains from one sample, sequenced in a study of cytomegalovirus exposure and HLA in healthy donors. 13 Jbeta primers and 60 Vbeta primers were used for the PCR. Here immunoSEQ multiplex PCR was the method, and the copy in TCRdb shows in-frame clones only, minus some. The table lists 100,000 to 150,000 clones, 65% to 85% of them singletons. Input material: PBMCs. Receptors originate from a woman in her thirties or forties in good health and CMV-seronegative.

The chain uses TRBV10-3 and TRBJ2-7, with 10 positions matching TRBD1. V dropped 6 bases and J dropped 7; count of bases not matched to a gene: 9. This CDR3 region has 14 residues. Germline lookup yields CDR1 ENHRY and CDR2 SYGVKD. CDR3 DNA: TGTGCCATCAGGTCCGGGACAGGGGTGGGGGAGCAGTACTTC. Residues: CAIRSGTGVGEQYF.

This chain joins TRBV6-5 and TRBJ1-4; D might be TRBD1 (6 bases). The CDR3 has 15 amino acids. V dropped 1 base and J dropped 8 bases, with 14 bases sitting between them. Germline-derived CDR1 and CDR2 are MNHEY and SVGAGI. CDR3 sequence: CASSYLGAPGEKLFF. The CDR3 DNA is TGTGCCAGCAGTTACTTGGGGGCTCCAGGCGAAAAACTGTTTTTT.

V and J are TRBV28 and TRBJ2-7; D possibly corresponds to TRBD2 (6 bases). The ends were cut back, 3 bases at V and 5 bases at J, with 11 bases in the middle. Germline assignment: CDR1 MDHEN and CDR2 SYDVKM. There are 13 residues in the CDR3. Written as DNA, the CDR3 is TGTGCCAGCAGTTTGGAGGGGACTCACGAGCAGTACTTC. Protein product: CASSLEGTHEQYF.

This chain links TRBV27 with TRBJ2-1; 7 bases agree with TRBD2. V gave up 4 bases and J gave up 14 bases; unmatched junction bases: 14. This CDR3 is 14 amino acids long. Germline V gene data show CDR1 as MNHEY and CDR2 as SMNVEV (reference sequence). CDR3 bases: TGTGCCAGCAGTTCCTCGACTAGCCCTCTGGGGGAGTTCTTC. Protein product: CASSSSTSPLGEFF.

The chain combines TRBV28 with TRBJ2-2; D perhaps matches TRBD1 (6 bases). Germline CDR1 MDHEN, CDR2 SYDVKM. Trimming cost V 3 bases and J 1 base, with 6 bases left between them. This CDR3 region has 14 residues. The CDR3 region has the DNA TGTGCCAGCAGTTTCAGGGGGAACACCGGGGAGCTGTTTTTT. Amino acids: CASSFRGNTGELFF.

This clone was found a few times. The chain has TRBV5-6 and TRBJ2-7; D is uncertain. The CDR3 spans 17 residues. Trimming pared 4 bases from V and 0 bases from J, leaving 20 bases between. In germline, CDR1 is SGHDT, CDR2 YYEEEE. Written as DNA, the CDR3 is TGTGCCAGCAGCCTCGGCGAGGTTCGACTTAGCTCCTACGAGCAGTACTTC. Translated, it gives CASSLGEVRLSSYEQYF.

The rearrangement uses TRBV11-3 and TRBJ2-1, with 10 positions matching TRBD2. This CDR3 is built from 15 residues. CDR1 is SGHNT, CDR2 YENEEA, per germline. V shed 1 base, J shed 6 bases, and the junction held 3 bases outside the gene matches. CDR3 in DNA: TGTGCCAGCAGCTTAGCCGGGACTAGCGTCAATGAGCAGTTCTTC. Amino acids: CASSLAGTSVNEQFF.

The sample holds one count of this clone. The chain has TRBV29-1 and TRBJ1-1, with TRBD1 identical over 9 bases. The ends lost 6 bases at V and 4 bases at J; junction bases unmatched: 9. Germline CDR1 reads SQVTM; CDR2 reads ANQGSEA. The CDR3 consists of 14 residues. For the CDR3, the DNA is TGCAGCGTGGACACCGGGACAGGGCCCACTGAAGCTTTCTTT. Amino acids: CSVDTGTGPTEAFF.

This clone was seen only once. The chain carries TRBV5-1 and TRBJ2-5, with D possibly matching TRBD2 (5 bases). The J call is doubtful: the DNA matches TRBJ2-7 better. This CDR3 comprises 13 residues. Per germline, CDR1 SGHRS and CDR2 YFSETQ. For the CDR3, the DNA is TGCGCCAGCAGCTTGGTATCGGGGAACGAGCAGTACTTC. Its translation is CASSLVSGNEQYF.

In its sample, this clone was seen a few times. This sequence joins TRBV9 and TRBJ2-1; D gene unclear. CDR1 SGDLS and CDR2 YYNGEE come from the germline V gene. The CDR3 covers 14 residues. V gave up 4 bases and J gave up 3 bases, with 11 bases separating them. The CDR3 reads CASSPGDGYNEQFF. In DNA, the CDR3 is TGTGCCAGCAGCCCAGGTGACGGCTACAATGAGCAGTTCTTC.

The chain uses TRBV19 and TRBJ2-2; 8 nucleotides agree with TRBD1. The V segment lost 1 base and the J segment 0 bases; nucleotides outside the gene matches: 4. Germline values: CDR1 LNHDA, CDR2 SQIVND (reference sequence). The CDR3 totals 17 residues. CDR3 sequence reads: CASSIGGTGANTGELFF. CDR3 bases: TGTGCCAGTAGTATAGGGGGGACAGGAGCGAACACCGGGGAGCTGTTTTTT.

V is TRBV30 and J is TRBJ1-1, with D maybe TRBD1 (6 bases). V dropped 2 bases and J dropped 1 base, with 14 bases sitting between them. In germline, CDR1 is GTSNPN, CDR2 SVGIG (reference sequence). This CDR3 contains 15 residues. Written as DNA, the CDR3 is TGTGCCTGGAGTATCGCGGGGGCAGGGAACACTGAAGCTTTCTTT. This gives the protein CAWSIAGAGNTEAFF.

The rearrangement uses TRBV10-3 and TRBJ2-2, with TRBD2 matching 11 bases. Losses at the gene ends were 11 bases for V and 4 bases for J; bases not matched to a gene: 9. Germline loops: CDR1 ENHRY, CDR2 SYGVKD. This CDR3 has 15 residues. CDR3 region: CACDSSGRCTGELFF. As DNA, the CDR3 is TGTGCCTGCGACTCTAGCGGGAGGTGCACCGGGGAGCTGTTTTTT.

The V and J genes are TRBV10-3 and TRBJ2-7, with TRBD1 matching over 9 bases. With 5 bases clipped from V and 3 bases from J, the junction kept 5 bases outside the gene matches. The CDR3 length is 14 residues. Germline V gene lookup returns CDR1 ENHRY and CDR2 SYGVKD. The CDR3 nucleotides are TGTGCCATCAGTTCAGACAGGGGGGGCTACGAGCAGTACTTC. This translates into CAISSDRGGYEQYF.

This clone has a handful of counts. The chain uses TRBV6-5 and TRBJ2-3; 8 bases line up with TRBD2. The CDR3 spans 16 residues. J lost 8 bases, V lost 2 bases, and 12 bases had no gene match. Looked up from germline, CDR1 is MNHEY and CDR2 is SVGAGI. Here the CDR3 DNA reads TGTGCCAGCAGTTACGAGAGCCGGGGGGGCAAGGTTACGCAGTATTTT. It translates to CASSYESRGGKVTQYF.

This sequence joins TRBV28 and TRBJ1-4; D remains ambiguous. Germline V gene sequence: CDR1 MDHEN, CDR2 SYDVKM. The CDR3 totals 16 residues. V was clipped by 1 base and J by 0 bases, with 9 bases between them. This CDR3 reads CASSLYGPTTNEKLFF. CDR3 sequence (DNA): TGTGCCAGCAGTTTATATGGGCCAACAACTAATGAAAAACTGTTTTTT. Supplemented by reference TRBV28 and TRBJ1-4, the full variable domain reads DVKVTQSSRYLVKRTGEKVFLECVQDMDHENMFWYRQDPGLGLRLIYFSYDVKMKEKGDIPEGYSVSREKKERFSLILESASTNQTSMYLCASSLYGPTTNEKLFFGSGTQLSVL.

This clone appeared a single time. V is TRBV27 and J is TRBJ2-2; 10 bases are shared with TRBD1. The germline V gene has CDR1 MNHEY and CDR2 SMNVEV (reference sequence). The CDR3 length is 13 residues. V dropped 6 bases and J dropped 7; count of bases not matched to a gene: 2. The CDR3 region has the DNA TGTGCCAGCAGCGGGACAGGGGTCGGGGAGCTGTTTTTT. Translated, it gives CASSGTGVGELFF.

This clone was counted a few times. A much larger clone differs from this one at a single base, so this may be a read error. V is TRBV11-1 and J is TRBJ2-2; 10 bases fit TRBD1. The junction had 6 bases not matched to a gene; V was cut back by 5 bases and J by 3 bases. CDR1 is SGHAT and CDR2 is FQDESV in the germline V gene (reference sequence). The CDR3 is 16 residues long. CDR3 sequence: CASSTPGTGDTGELFF. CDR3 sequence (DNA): TGTGCCAGCAGCACCCCCGGGACAGGGGACACCGGGGAGCTGTTTTTT.